The clone carrying this T cell receptor (beta chain) has a handful of counts. These data originate in a study of blood T cell repertoires in COVID-19. Study processing details: Scientists estimated how many nucleated cells there were by amplifying reference gene primers. Measured with immunoSEQ multiplex PCR; TCRdb has only the in-frame clones, and not every one. That table supplies the V and J calls and clone size; D and trimming were determined from the DNA. The table records roughly 500,000 clones, around 87% of them present only once. Germline assignment: CDR1 PRHDT and CDR2 FYEKMQ (reference sequence). V lost 5 bases to trimming and J lost 9 bases; unmatched junction nucleotides: 5. The CDR3 has 13 amino acids. Cohort 3 recovered donors had two negative PCRs, clearance, or symptom resolution.

The receptor's source is a woman between 35 and 50 years old who had recovered from COVID-19. Sample: PBMCs or T cells enriched from blood (not recorded which). The rearrangement uses TRBV13 and TRBJ2-1, with 9 nucleotides matching TRBD1. This chain's CDR3 is CASSAGTGLEQFF. CDR3 sequence (DNA): TGTGCCAGCAGCGCCGGGACAGGGCTTGAGCAGTTCTTC.